This record covers a single T cell receptor (beta chain). Its target is not known. An end of the junction does not agree with germline; a read error may underlie this. Of the isolated RNA, all was reverse transcribed, and so the sequenced material was expressed TCRB transcripts. Sequencing used immunoSEQ multiplex PCR; TCRdb keeps in-frame clones, though not all of them. The data show hundreds of thousands of clones, 15% to 20% seen once. Germline CDR1 and CDR2: MGHDK and SYGVNS. The CDR3 has 13 residues. This entry is derived from a study of beta chain features in type 1 diabetes. Findings and limits, study-wide: Shorter TCRB CDR3s, moderately but significantly so, marked every one of the four CD4+ subsets in Type 1 diabetes patients.

The sequence was collected from a woman aged 18-30 years in good health. Material: naive CD4+ T cells from blood. The chain has TRBV25-1 and TRBJ2-4; maybe TRBD2 (5 bases). Here the CDR3 DNA reads TGTACCAGCAGTGGGAGAGCCAAAAACATTCAGTACTTC. Its translation is CTSSGRAKNIQYF. Full variable domain (missing parts from reference TRBV25-1 and TRBJ2-4): EADIYQTPRYLVIGTGKKITLECSQTMGHDKMYWYQQDPGMELHLIHYSYGVNSTEKGDLSSESTVSRIRTEHFPLTLESARPSHTSQYLCTSSGRAKNIQYFGAGTRLSVL.